These T cell receptor beta chains were read from a single sample in a study of blood T cell repertoires in COVID-19. Using immunoSEQ multiplex PCR, the repertoire was profiled, and TCRdb retains in-frame clones only, with some absent. This table holds about 81,000 clones, about 95% found once. Sequencing was carried out using peripheral blood. The receptors shown here come from a human donor with active COVID-19. The donor label of this sample is uncertain. Each CDR3 is given with its conserved first and last residue. The D gene is left open where the match is weak. Rows give clone size only sometimes, using once, few, many, or a class for an expanded clone.

cdr3_nt,cdr3_aa,j_call,clone_size,cdr3_length,d_call,v_call
TGTGCCAGCAGCGTAGTCGGTGGACAGCCTGGGAATGAGCAGTTCTTC,CASSVVGGQPGNEQFF,TRBJ2-1,NA,16,NA,TRBV9
TGTGCCAGCAGTCCATCTGGGGCCAACGTCCTGACTTTC,CASSPSGANVLTF,TRBJ2-6,NA,13,NA,TRBV27
TGTGCCAGTAGTATGGTGGAGGGCTATAGCAATCAGCCCCAGCATTTT,CASSMVEGYSNQPQHF,TRBJ1-5,NA,16,NA,TRBV19
TGTGCCACACCTGGGGAGGGGCAGAAGACCCAGTACTTC,CATPGEGQKTQYF,TRBJ2-5,NA,13,TRBD2,TRBV24-1
TGTGCCAGCAGCCCCTCTAGCGGGCCGACGGATGAGCAGTTCTTC,CASSPSSGPTDEQFF,TRBJ2-1,NA,15,TRBD2,TRBV7-2
TGTGCCAGCAGTGCCCGGGGGGCGAACACTGAAGCTTTCTTT,CASSARGANTEAFF,TRBJ1-1,NA,14,NA,TRBV28
TGTGCCAGCAGCTTAAGTAGTAGTGAAAAACTGTTTTTT,CASSLSSSEKLFF,TRBJ1-4,NA,13,NA,TRBV5-6
TGTGCCAGCAGTGAAACACAGGGGAATCAGCCCCAGCATTTT,CASSETQGNQPQHF,TRBJ1-5,few,14,TRBD1,TRBV6-1
TGTGCCACCAGCAGAGACAGGGGAGGGACCATATATTTT,CATSRDRGGTIYF,TRBJ1-3,NA,13,NA,TRBV15
TGTGCCAGCTCACCGGAGGGGGCAACAGATACGCAGTATTTT,CASSPEGATDTQYF,TRBJ2-3,NA,14,NA,TRBV18
TGTGCCAGCAGTCCAGAGGCCTCTCTGTCTGAGCAGTTCTTC,CASSPEASLSEQFF,TRBJ2-1,NA,14,NA,TRBV6-4
TGTGCCAGCAGCTCCCCCTTGGGACAGAGACAAGAGACCCAGTACTTC,CASSSPLGQRQETQYF,TRBJ2-5,NA,16,TRBD1,TRBV7-2
TGTGCCAGCAGTTACCCGGGTCGAGGTACTGAAGCTTTCTTT,CASSYPGRGTEAFF,TRBJ1-1,NA,14,NA,TRBV6-5
TGTGCCAGCAGCAAGCCCAGACAGATTCTCTATGGCTACACCTTC,CASSKPRQILYGYTF,TRBJ1-2,NA,15,NA,TRBV11-2
TGTGCCAGTAGTAACCAGGGGCAATCAATAGGGGACCAGTACTTC,CASSNQGQSIGDQYF,TRBJ2-5,once,15,NA,TRBV19
TGTGCCAGCAGGCGACTAGCGGGAGAGGGTGGTGAGCAGTTCTTC,CASRRLAGEGGEQFF,TRBJ2-1,NA,15,TRBD2,TRBV7-2
TGTGCCAGTAGTATCACAGGGGATGGGACCAATGAGCAGTTCTTC,CASSITGDGTNEQFF,TRBJ2-1,NA,15,TRBD1,TRBV19
TGTGCCAGCAGGACCGGGGTCACAGATACGCAGTATTTT,CASRTGVTDTQYF,TRBJ2-3,NA,13,NA,TRBV28
TGTGCCAGCAGTTTATCAGGGCCCAATCAGCCCCAGCATTTT,CASSLSGPNQPQHF,TRBJ1-5,NA,14,NA,TRBV28
TGCGCCAGCAGCCCGGAGGACTTCATGAACACTGAAGCTTTCTTT,CASSPEDFMNTEAFF,TRBJ1-1,NA,15,NA,TRBV5-1
TGTGCCAGCTCAACCCTGACAGATGGCTACACCTTC,CASSTLTDGYTF,TRBJ1-2,once,12,NA,TRBV18
TGTGCCAGCAGCCTAACAGGGTTAATAGATACGCAGTATTTT,CASSLTGLIDTQYF,TRBJ2-3,NA,14,NA,TRBV9
TGTGCCAGTAGCCCCTCGTCAGTCGACTCCTACGAGCAGTACTTC,CASSPSSVDSYEQYF,TRBJ2-7,once,15,NA,TRBV19
TGTGCCAGCAGTTTGGGCGGGGTGGGATGCGAGCAGTACTTC,CASSLGGVGCEQYF,TRBJ2-7,once,14,NA,TRBV28
TGTGCCAGCAGGACTAGCTCCTACGAGCAGTACTTC,CASRTSSYEQYF,TRBJ2-7,NA,12,NA,TRBV2
TGTGCCAGCAGCCCCCGGACAGGGGGCATTGGAAACACCATATATTTT,CASSPRTGGIGNTIYF,TRBJ1-3,NA,16,TRBD1,TRBV7-6
TGTGCCAGCAGTGAACGGACAGACCCTTATTCACCCCTCCACTTT,CASSERTDPYSPLHF,TRBJ1-6,NA,15,NA,TRBV2
TGTGCCAGCAGCGCCACGGACAGGGCTTCCTACGAGCAGTACTTC,CASSATDRASYEQYF,TRBJ2-7,NA,15,TRBD1,TRBV5-6
TGTGCCAGCAGCGTGGAGCACGGACTAGCGGGGGATACGCAGTATTTT,CASSVEHGLAGDTQYF,TRBJ2-3,NA,16,TRBD2,TRBV9
TGTGCCAGTAGTGGACAGGGAAGCTCCTACGAGCAGTACTTC,CASSGQGSSYEQYF,TRBJ2-7,few,14,TRBD1,TRBV19
TGTGCCAGCTCCGAATCCTGGCCGGGAGTCAGGAATGAGCAGTTCTTC,CASSESWPGVRNEQFF,TRBJ2-1,NA,16,NA,TRBV9
TGCGCCAGCAGCTTTGTGAGCGGGGGCGGGTACGAGCAGTACTTC,CASSFVSGGGYEQYF,TRBJ2-7,NA,15,TRBD2,TRBV5-1
TGTGCCATCCGAACGGGAGGTCGCACCGGGGAGCTGTTTTTT,CAIRTGGRTGELFF,TRBJ2-2,NA,14,TRBD2,TRBV6-5
TGTGCCAGCAGTCGCGGGACTAGAGGAGATGAGCAGTTCTTC,CASSRGTRGDEQFF,TRBJ2-1,NA,14,TRBD2,TRBV11-3
TGTGCCAGCAGCTTAAACGGGGGTTCATCCTACAATGAGCAGTTCTTC,CASSLNGGSSYNEQFF,TRBJ2-1,NA,16,NA,TRBV11-2
TGTGCCAGCAGGTTCGAATTAGCGTACGAGCAGTACTTC,CASRFELAYEQYF,TRBJ2-7,NA,13,NA,TRBV28
TGTGCCATCCTCATCAGGGGCCCCTACGAGCAGTACTTC,CAILIRGPYEQYF,TRBJ2-7,NA,13,NA,TRBV21-1
TGTGCCAGCAGTCTTCCGGGACTAGCGGTTTATAATGAGCAGTTCTTC,CASSLPGLAVYNEQFF,TRBJ2-1,NA,16,TRBD2,TRBV7-8
TGTGCCAGCAGTGATGCCACCAGCTCTGGAAACACCATATATTTT,CASSDATSSGNTIYF,TRBJ1-3,few,15,NA,TRBV2
TGTGCCATCAGTGAGCTGACAGGGGCCCTGGGGACCCAGTACTTC,CAISELTGALGTQYF,TRBJ2-5,NA,15,TRBD1,TRBV10-3
TGTGCCAGCTCACCACGACAGTACACTGAAGCTTTCTTT,CASSPRQYTEAFF,TRBJ1-1,NA,13,NA,TRBV18